The 9 T cell receptor beta chains below all came from one sample that was sequenced in a study of cytomegalovirus exposure and HLA in healthy donors. This PCR relied on a set of 60 Vbeta primers and 13 Jbeta primers. This table comes from immunoSEQ multiplex PCR, and its TCRdb copy is limited to in-frame clones, with some not included. The sample contains about 200,000 clones, roughly 70% of which appear only once. Source material: PBMCs. Receptor source: a man in his forties in good health and CMV-seropositive.

The chain has TRBV19 and TRBJ1-3, with TRBD1 matching 8 bases. V lost 5 bases, J lost 7 bases, and 16 bases stayed unmatched. Germline V gives CDR1 LNHDA, CDR2 SQIVND (reference sequence). This CDR3 comprises 17 residues. CDR3 bases: TGTGCCAGTAGTGTCCAGGGGGCGCGGAGTAGGTGGAACACCATATATTTT. It is translated as CASSVQGARSRWNTIYF.

V usage is TRBV10-3 and J usage is TRBJ1-2; the D gene is possibly TRBD1 (6 bases). The CDR3 has 12 amino acids. Per the germline V gene, CDR1 is ENHRY and CDR2 is SYGVKD. The V end lost 4 bases, the J end lost 6 bases, and 9 bases lay between the germline ends. CDR3 coding DNA: TGTGCCATCAGTGGACAGGAGAATGGCTACACCTTC. Protein: CAISGQENGYTF.

The sample holds a few counts of this clone. V gene TRBV9 combines with J gene TRBJ1-1, with 9 bases identical to TRBD1. The ends lost 1 base at V and 4 bases at J; junction bases unmatched: 8. This CDR3 has 16 amino acids. The germline CDR1 and CDR2 sequences are SGDLS and YYNGEE. This CDR3 reads CASSVSGQGVGTEAFF. The CDR3 DNA is TGTGCCAGCAGCGTATCGGGACAGGGAGTCGGCACTGAAGCTTTCTTT.

The CDR3 nucleotides are TGCGCCAGCAGTCATAGGGAGACCGGGGAGCTGTTTTTT. This gives the protein CASSHRETGELFF. J is TRBJ2-2 and V is TRBV10-1, with a tentative D call TRBD2 (5 bases). The V end was cut by 5 bases, the J end by 5 bases, with 9 bases between. From germline, CDR1 is WNHNN and CDR2 SYGVQD (reference sequence). The CDR3 has 13 residues.

This chain uses TRBV2 with TRBJ1-5; TRBD1 agrees at 8 bases. This CDR3 comprises 17 residues. V gave up 5 bases and J gave up 1 base; unmatched junction bases: 10. Germline V lookup: CDR1 SNHLY, CDR2 FYNNEI. CDR3 loop: CASSTGQGERSNQPQHF. The CDR3 nucleotides are TGTGCCAGCAGTACAGGACAGGGCGAGAGGAGCAATCAGCCCCAGCATTTT. The full variable domain, with the rest looked up from reference TRBV2 and TRBJ1-5, is EPEVTQTPSHQVTQMGQEVILRCVPISNHLYFYWYRQILGQKVEFLVSFYNNEISEKSEIFDDQFSVERPDGSNFTLKIRSTKLEDSAMYFCASSTGQGERSNQPQHFGDGTRLSIL.

The rearrangement links TRBV18 to TRBJ2-5; 11 bases match TRBD1. The J call may be faulty, since TRBJ2-7 better matches the DNA end. Germline V CDR1 and CDR2: KGHSH, LQKENI. The CDR3 is 14 amino acids. CDR3 nucleotides: TGTGCCAGCTCTGGGACAGGGGGAGATTACGAGCAGTACTTC. Protein sequence: CASSGTGGDYEQYF.

The gene calls are TRBV18 and TRBJ1-5; TRBD1 aligns across 8 bases. CDR3 length: 15 residues. Germline V gives CDR1 KGHSH, CDR2 LQKENI. Trimming cost V 5 bases and J 3 bases; bases outside gene matches: 6. Here the CDR3 DNA reads TGTGCCAGCTCAGCCTCGACAGGGGACAATCAGCCCCAGCATTTT. Its translation is CASSASTGDNQPQHF.

The chain recombines TRBV10-3 with TRBJ2-3; TRBD1 might be the D (5 bases). This CDR3 region has 16 residues. Trimming removed 2 bases at V and 0 bases at J, with 12 bases between. The germline CDR1 and CDR2 sequences are ENHRY and SYGVKD. The CDR3: CAISEAVRASTDTQYF. In nucleotides, the CDR3 is TGTGCCATCAGTGAGGCAGTCAGGGCTAGCACAGATACGCAGTATTTT.

The chain carries TRBV7-4 and TRBJ1-6; D call uncertain. Trimming pared 1 base from V and 0 bases from J, leaving 4 bases between. Germline V CDR1 and CDR2: SGHVT, SQSDAQ. This CDR3 is built from 15 residues. CDR3 sequence: CASSLGSSYNSPLHF. As DNA, the CDR3 is TGTGCCAGCAGCTTAGGCAGCTCCTATAATTCACCCCTCCACTTT.